This record looks at one T cell receptor beta chain sequence and its context. The data were obtained in a study of blood T cell repertoires in COVID-19. Study in general: Specimens from acute and convalescent COVID-19 originated in the United States, Italy and Spain.

V gave up 1 base and J gave up 2 bases, with 14 bases separating them. Germline V gives CDR1 SEHNR, CDR2 FQNEAQ (reference sequence). The CDR3 runs to 16 residues. The protocol was immunoSEQ multiplex PCR, while the TCRdb copy is restricted to in-frame clones and leaves out a portion. Of 81,000 or so clones listed, around four fifths were seen once; the top ten hold approximately 12%. Sample: peripheral blood. The genes are TRBV7-9 and TRBJ1-2, with D perhaps matching TRBD1 (6 bases). This clonotype was sampled from a woman in her sixties or seventies with active or convalescent COVID-19. In DNA, the CDR3 is TGTGCCAGCAGCTTAGGAGGGGCAGGGGAAAACTATGGCTACACCTTC. Residues: CASSLGGAGENYGYTF.